This T cell receptor beta chain was found in a study of tumor-infiltrating lymphocytes in primary liver carcinoma. Study context: Enrolled patients were male and female, aged 30 to 69 years. Findings of the study overall: Tumors had a significantly higher top-250-clone fraction than blood (p = 0.039). Tumor region pairs overlapped more than did tumor-adjacent and tumor-blood pairs.

This clonotype occurred once. Its antigen remains unknown. Because it lacks the conserved phenylalanine or tryptophan at the end, this CDR3 is likely a read error. A constant-region primer served to make TCR beta cDNA from roughly 480 ng total RNA. Libraries of TCR beta came from three nested multiplex PCR rounds with slightly modified ARM-PCR. For 10 cycles apiece, the opening two PCR rounds ran with TRBV1-TRBV30 forward primers and a C-beta reverse primer. Via MiXCR, TCRdb re-called the multiplex PCR reads, giving one row per CDR3 protein. The data show about 310,000 distinct CDR3 sequences, 50% to 75% seen once. The researchers obtained blood RNA from unsorted whole blood and also extracted germline DNA. V lost 0 bases, J lost 7 bases, and 19 bases lay in between. The length of the CDR3 is 16 residues. CDR1 and CDR2 (germline): SGHRS, YFSETQ.

The sequence came from a woman in her twenties or thirties with primary liver carcinoma and hepatitis B virus infection. V is TRBV5-1 and J is TRBJ1-1; D is ambiguous. The sequencing input was peripheral blood. The CDR3 DNA reads as TGCGCCAGCAGCTTGGCCGGTATAGGGTCTGGAGGTGAAGCTTTCTCT. This codes for CASSLAGIGSGGEAFS.